This T cell receptor (beta chain) was obtained from a study of blood T cell repertoires in COVID-19. Study background: Acute and convalescent COVID-19 samples came from the United States, Italy and Spain.

Methods used by the authors: How many nucleated cells were present was estimated from reference gene primer amplification. Sequencing used immunoSEQ multiplex PCR; TCRdb keeps in-frame clones, though not all of them. V, J and clone size were drawn from that table, and D and trimming were deduced from the DNA. The sample lists some 350,000 clones; 85% to 90% were seen once. Trimming pared 3 bases from V and 3 bases from J, leaving 8 bases between. The CDR3 has 13 residues. Germline-derived CDR1 and CDR2 are SGHTA and FQGTGA. The gene calls are TRBV7-3 and TRBJ2-5, with no clear D. Sequencing was done on a sample of peripheral blood. This TCR came from a man between 18 and 29 years old with active or convalescent COVID-19. CDR3 nucleotides: TGTGCCAGCAGCTTTTTCGGAGAAGAGACCCAGTACTTC. Translation gives CASSFFGEETQYF.